Listed here are 32 T cell receptor beta chains from one sample, sequenced in a study of blood T cell repertoires in COVID-19. Profiled with immunoSEQ multiplex PCR; TCRdb holds only in-frame clones, not every one. The data contain some 180,000 clones, 75% to 90% of them singletons. Sequencing was performed on peripheral blood. The source of these receptors is a woman in her sixties or seventies with acute or convalescent COVID-19.

The sample holds a few counts of this clone. The chain combines TRBV18 with TRBJ1-2; D gene unclear. Germline V lookup: CDR1 KGHSH, CDR2 LQKENI. CDR3 length: 12 residues. Trimming left V 1 base short and J 5 bases short, with 5 bases between. CDR3 in amino acids: CASSPQRYGYTF. The DNA of the CDR3 is TGTGCCAGCTCACCACAACGGTATGGCTACACCTTC.

The genes are TRBV2 and TRBJ2-1; 10 bases are a match to TRBD2. The CDR3 covers 11 residues. Germline lookup yields CDR1 SNHLY and CDR2 FYNNEI. V trimming: 10 bases; J trimming: 8 bases; junction bases outside the gene matches: 2. CDR3 bases: TGTGCCACAGGGACTAGCGATGAGCAGTTCTTC. Its translation: CATGTSDEQFF.

The CDR3 DNA is TGCGCCAGCAGGAAGGGACAGAGCAATCAGCCCCAGCATTTT. Translation: CASRKGQSNQPQHF. This rearrangement joins TRBV10-2 to TRBJ1-5; TRBD1 matches 7 bases. Trimming at V came to 6 bases and at J to 1 base, leaving 3 bases not matched to a gene. Germline CDR1 reads WSHSY; CDR2 reads SAAADI. CDR3 length: 14 amino acids.

This chain joins TRBV10-3 and TRBJ1-4; D is uncertain. Germline CDR1 ENHRY, CDR2 SYGVKD. Deletions cut 9 bases from V and 7 bases from J, with 15 bases between. The CDR3 has 13 residues. The CDR3 nucleotides are TGTGCCATTAGGCGGGGTGCGGGTGAAAAACTGTTTTTT. It codes for CAIRRGAGEKLFF.

This rearrangement joins TRBV5-5 to TRBJ2-7; TRBD1 aligns across 11 bases. Germline-derived CDR1 and CDR2 are SGHKS and YYEKEE (reference sequence). CDR3 length: 14 residues. J lost 3 bases, V lost 4 bases, and 3 bases had no gene match. The CDR3 nucleotides are TGTGCCAGCAGCATTGGGACAGGGGGCTACGAGCAGTACGTC. Protein product: CASSIGTGGYEQYV.

The J gene is TRBJ1-1, the V gene TRBV2, with D possibly being TRBD1 (6 bases). Trimming removed 6 bases at V and 3 bases at J, with 20 bases between. Germline V CDR1 and CDR2: SNHLY, FYNNEI. This CDR3 has 16 amino acids. The CDR3 sequence is CASRQMGALGDTEAFF. DNA of the CDR3: TGTGCCAGCAGGCAAATGGGGGCTTTAGGGGACACTGAAGCTTTCTTT. Using reference TRBV2 and TRBJ1-1 for the parts outside the CDR3, the full variable domain is EPEVTQTPSHQVTQMGQEVILRCVPISNHLYFYWYRQILGQKVEFLVSFYNNEISEKSEIFDDQFSVERPDGSNFTLKIRSTKLEDSAMYFCASRQMGALGDTEAFFGQGTRLTVV.

This clone was picked up a small number of times. V gene TRBV12-3 or TRBV12-4 combines with J gene TRBJ2-1; the D is unclear. This CDR3 has 13 amino acids. Trimming pared 4 bases from V and 9 bases from J, leaving 13 bases between. As DNA, the CDR3 is TGTGCCAGCAGTTCCTATGAACGGAGTGAGCAGTTCTTC. This codes for CASSSYERSEQFF.

The CDR3 reads CASSAQATGELFF. The CDR3 DNA is TGCGCCAGCAGTGCCCAAGCTACCGGGGAGCTGTTTTTT. This rearrangement joins TRBV10-1 to TRBJ2-2; D is unclear. V gave up 4 bases and J gave up 5 bases, with 8 bases separating them. This CDR3 comprises 13 residues. Per germline, CDR1 WNHNN and CDR2 SYGVQD (reference sequence).

The V call is TRBV24-1, the J call TRBJ2-5, with 13 nucleotides matching TRBD2. This CDR3 contains 16 residues. Germline trimming cut 3 bases from V and 5 bases from J; bases unmatched to any gene: 5. Germline V gene data show CDR1 as KGHDR and CDR2 as SFDVKD. The CDR3 coding sequence is TGTGCCACCAGTGATCCCGGACTAGCGGGAGATGAGACCCAGTACTTC. Translated, it gives CATSDPGLAGDETQYF.

The V gene is TRBV4-1, the J gene TRBJ1-1, with a tentative D call TRBD1 (6 bases). Trimming removed 1 base at V and 1 base at J, with 16 bases between. This CDR3 comprises 17 residues. Germline CDR1 and CDR2: MGHRA and YSYEKL. CDR3 loop: CASSQGGLRAGNTEAFF. The CDR3 DNA is TGCGCCAGCAGCCAAGGGGGGCTGAGGGCAGGGAACACTGAAGCTTTCTTT.

The rearrangement joins TRBV11-3 to TRBJ2-7; D is undetermined. The CDR3 totals 12 residues. V lost 5 bases, J lost 6 bases, and 11 bases lay in between. Per germline, CDR1 SGHNT and CDR2 YENEEA. The CDR3 nucleotides read TGTGCCAGCAGCCTACCCTTCGGCGAGCAGTACGTC. This codes for CASSLPFGEQYV.

This clone turned up a few times. This chain connects TRBV3-1 (or the pseudogene TRBV3-2) to TRBJ2-2; TRBD2 agrees at 8 bases. V lost 1 base, J lost 6 bases, and 7 bases stayed unmatched. The CDR3 contains 16 residues. Per the germline V gene, CDR1 is LGHDT and CDR2 is YNNKEL (reference sequence). The CDR3 reads CASSQAPGLVSGELFF. The CDR3 DNA follows: TGTGCCAGCAGCCAAGCCCCGGGACTAGTATCCGGGGAGCTGTTTTTT.

As DNA, the CDR3 is TGTGCCAGCAGCCAGGGCCTGACAGGGTTAGTTGGCACTGAAGCTTTCTTT. Encoded protein: CASSQGLTGLVGTEAFF. The chain is built from TRBV3-1 (or the pseudogene TRBV3-2) and TRBJ1-1; TRBD1 matches 7 bases. V was pared by 3 bases and J by 4 bases, with 14 bases of the junction left unmatched. CDR3 size: 17 residues. CDR1 LGHDT and CDR2 YNNKEL come from the germline V gene (reference sequence).

This clone came up once. This chain uses TRBV18 with TRBJ2-7; 8 nucleotides align to TRBD1. The CDR3 length is 15 residues. The ends lost 5 bases at V and 1 base at J; junction bases unmatched: 7. CDR1 and CDR2 (germline): KGHSH, LQKENI. The chain's CDR3 is CASSYDRGLSYEQYV. The CDR3 nucleotides read TGTGCCAGCTCATATGACAGGGGACTTTCCTACGAGCAGTACGTC.

This clone has only one observation. The chain links TRBV11-2 to TRBJ2-3; TRBD2 matches at 10 bases. Unmatched junction bases numbered 12, after V lost 5 bases and J lost 4 bases. The CDR3 consists of 17 residues. CDR1 and CDR2 from the germline V gene are SGHAT and FQNNGV. CDR3 residues: CASSDHLLAGVADTQYF. The CDR3 coding sequence is TGTGCCAGCAGCGATCACCTCCTAGCGGGAGTTGCAGATACGCAGTATTTT. The full variable domain, completed using reference TRBV11-2 and TRBJ2-3, is EAGVAQSPRYKIIEKRQSVAFWCNPISGHATLYWYQQILGQGPKLLIQFQNNGVVDDSQLPKDRFSAERLKGVDSTLKIQPAKLEDSAVYLCASSDHLLAGVADTQYFGPGTRLTVL.

This clone turned up a few times. The rearrangement joins TRBV10-3 to TRBJ1-1; the match to TRBD1 covers 9 bases. CDR3 length: 14 residues. Germline lookup yields CDR1 ENHRY and CDR2 SYGVKD. The junction had 6 bases not matched to a gene; V was cut back by 10 bases and J by 0 bases. This CDR3 reads CATSGQGLNTEAFF. The CDR3 bases are TGTGCCACATCGGGACAGGGTCTGAACACTGAAGCTTTCTTT.

The chain carries TRBV5-1 and TRBJ2-1; 10 bases agree with TRBD2. This CDR3 contains 16 residues. V lost 0 bases to trimming and J lost 1 base; unmatched junction nucleotides: 1. Germline CDR1 and CDR2: SGHRS and YFSETQ. CDR3 coding DNA: TGCGCCAGCAGCTTGGCAGCGGGAGGGTCCTACAATGAGCAGTTCTTC. Translation gives CASSLAAGGSYNEQFF.

This chain joins TRBV5-1 and TRBJ1-6; D not resolved. The V gene's germline CDR1 is SGHRS and CDR2 YFSETQ. The CDR3 runs 15 residues. Trimming left V 6 bases short and J 2 bases short, with 12 bases between. CDR3: CASTSDGAYNSPLHF. In DNA, the CDR3 is TGCGCCAGCACCTCAGACGGAGCCTATAATTCACCCCTCCACTTT.

CDR3 nucleotide sequence: TGTGCCAGCAGTCCGGACTCCTATGGCTACACCTTC. It is translated as CASSPDSYGYTF. J is TRBJ1-2 and V is TRBV28; D gene ambiguous. The ends were cut back, 5 bases at V and 4 bases at J, with 8 bases in the middle. CDR1 is MDHEN and CDR2 is SYDVKM in the germline V gene. The CDR3 sequence is 12 residues long.

The V call is TRBV18, the J call TRBJ1-5, with D perhaps TRBD1 (6 bases). The V end was cut by 2 bases, the J end by 0 bases, with 14 bases between. CDR1 is KGHSH, CDR2 LQKENI, per germline. The CDR3 spans 17 residues. The CDR3 loop reads CASSPGTPTISNQPQHF. CDR3 sequence (DNA): TGTGCCAGCTCACCAGGGACACCTACTATTAGCAATCAGCCCCAGCATTTT.

In this sample, this clone turned up once. The chain links TRBV18 to TRBJ2-3, with D perhaps TRBD2 (6 bases). Trimming left V 3 bases short and J 10 bases short, with 11 bases between. Germline CDR1 KGHSH, CDR2 LQKENI. The CDR3 has 12 amino acids. CDR3 DNA sequence: TGTGCCAGCTCACCCCCTGGGGGGTCGCAGTATTTT. Its protein is CASSPPGGSQYF.

V usage is TRBV7-2 and J usage is TRBJ1-5; no reliable D call. Trimming cost V 6 bases and J 5 bases, with 17 bases left between them. Germline loops: CDR1 SGHTA, CDR2 FQGNSA. The CDR3 sequence is 15 residues long. CDR3 amino acids: CASSLILRTDQPQHF. The CDR3 DNA reads TGTGCCAGCAGTTTAATCTTACGCACGGATCAGCCCCAGCATTTT.

The gene calls are TRBV29-1 and TRBJ1-2; tentatively, D is TRBD1 (6 bases). V gave up 6 bases and J gave up 5 bases, with 19 bases separating them. Germline CDR1 SQVTM, CDR2 ANQGSEA. The CDR3 extends over 14 amino acids. The CDR3 loop is CSVPQGGGRYGYTF. DNA of the CDR3: TGCAGCGTCCCTCAGGGAGGGGGGCGGTATGGCTACACCTTC.

The chain links TRBV5-1 to TRBJ1-5; D unresolved. The CDR3 consists of 17 residues. V lost 4 bases and J 3 bases, leaving 20 bases between the germline ends. Germline V gene data show CDR1 as SGHRS and CDR2 as YFSETQ. The CDR3 DNA reads TGCGCCAGCAGCCCGCTGGGCGGAGGGAAGGACAATCAGCCCCAGCATTTT. Protein: CASSPLGGGKDNQPQHF.

The chain is built from TRBV9 and TRBJ2-3, with TRBD1 matching 7 bases. V trimming: 4 bases; J trimming: 0 bases; junction bases outside the gene matches: 5. The CDR3 is 15 residues long. Germline V gene data show CDR1 as SGDLS and CDR2 as YYNGEE. The CDR3 loop reads CASSFRQGSTDTQYF. CDR3 bases: TGTGCCAGCAGCTTCCGACAGGGAAGCACAGATACGCAGTATTTT.

This chain uses TRBV5-4 with TRBJ2-1, with D possibly TRBD2 on 5 matching bases. V was trimmed by 0 bases and J by 10 bases, leaving 8 bases between them. Germline CDR1 reads SGHNT; CDR2 reads YYREEE (reference sequence). The CDR3 spans 12 residues. The DNA for the CDR3 is TGTGCCAGCAGCTTGGAACTAGGAGAGCAGTTCTTC. It yields the protein CASSLELGEQFF.

The V gene is TRBV2, the J gene TRBJ2-1, with D maybe TRBD2 (6 bases). Trimming stripped 6 bases from V and 8 bases from J, with 11 bases between. Germline lookup yields CDR1 SNHLY and CDR2 FYNNEI. The CDR3 spans 12 residues. DNA of the CDR3: TGTGCCAGCAGGGCGGGACTTCATGAGCAGTTCTTC. Protein: CASRAGLHEQFF.

The CDR3 reads CASNPRVSGTYNEQFF. CDR3 DNA sequence: TGTGCCAGTAATCCAAGGGTTAGCGGCACCTACAATGAGCAGTTCTTC. The chain is built from TRBV19 and TRBJ2-1; maybe TRBD2 (6 bases). CDR1 is LNHDA and CDR2 is SQIVND in the germline V gene (reference sequence). The CDR3 is 16 residues long. V lost 7 bases and J 2 bases, leaving 18 bases between the germline ends.

This rearrangement joins TRBV30 to TRBJ1-1; possibly TRBD1 for D (6 bases). Germline V gene data show CDR1 as GTSNPN and CDR2 as SVGIG (reference sequence). V was cut by 3 bases and J by 5 bases, with 13 bases left in between. The CDR3 is 13 residues long. The CDR3 sequence: CAWRGPRGTEAFF. The CDR3 DNA reads as TGTGCCTGGAGAGGACCGAGGGGGACTGAAGCTTTCTTT.

V gene TRBV20-1 combines with J gene TRBJ1-1, with D unclear. CDR1 is DFQATT and CDR2 is SNEGSKA in the germline V gene (reference sequence). This CDR3 contains 10 residues. V was pared by 5 bases and J by 7 bases, with 8 bases between. The CDR3 DNA sequence: TGCAGTGCTTCCGACATTGAAGCTTTCTTT. It yields the protein CSASDIEAFF.

This rearrangement joins TRBV5-1 to TRBJ2-2, with 9 bases fitting TRBD1. J was trimmed by 5 bases and V by 4 bases; bases with no gene match: 9. Germline CDR1 and CDR2: SGHRS and YFSETQ. The CDR3 totals 16 residues. In nucleotides, the CDR3 is TGCGCCAGCAGCGAACAGGGGGCGATAGGAACCGGGGAGCTGTTTTTT. Its protein product is CASSEQGAIGTGELFF.

This clone was observed a single time. The V and J genes are TRBV3-1 (or the pseudogene TRBV3-2) and TRBJ1-1; D gene uncertain. Germline V CDR1 and CDR2: LGHDT, YNNKEL (reference sequence). This CDR3 is built from 14 residues. Deletions cut 1 base from V and 10 bases from J, with 16 bases between. In nucleotides, the CDR3 is TGTGCCAGCAGCCAAGTTGGGCGGGCGAATGGAGCTTTCTTT. Residues: CASSQVGRANGAFF.